These 15 T cell receptor beta chains share one sample of origin, sequenced in a study of cytomegalovirus exposure and HLA in healthy donors. Researchers ran the PCR with 60 Vbeta and 13 Jbeta primers. Sequenced by immunoSEQ multiplex PCR; TCRdb stores in-frame clones only, minus some. The sample contains under 150,000 clones, over 70% of which appear only once. Material: PBMCs. Receptor source: a man aged 40-55 years in good health and CMV-seropositive.

The chain joins TRBV6-5 to TRBJ1-1, with 7 bases fitting TRBD1. The V gene end was trimmed by 4 bases and the J gene end by 10 bases; junction bases not matched to a gene: 3. Germline V gene sequence: CDR1 MNHEY, CDR2 SVGAGI. There are 11 residues in the CDR3. Written as DNA, the CDR3 is TGTGCCAGCAGTTCAGGGGGAACAGCTTTCTTT. Amino acid sequence: CASSSGGTAFF.

This sequence joins TRBV18 and TRBJ1-1; D ambiguous. The CDR3 length is 12 residues. The germline CDR1 and CDR2 sequences are KGHSH and LQKENI. Trimming cost V 3 bases and J 4 bases, with 6 bases left between them. The CDR3 sequence is CASSPRSTEAFF. The CDR3 nucleotides are TGTGCCAGCTCACCGCGGAGCACTGAAGCTTTCTTT.

The chain couples TRBV6-6 to TRBJ1-3; TRBD1 matches at 7 bases. Looked up from germline, CDR1 is MNHNY and CDR2 is SVGAGI (reference sequence). The CDR3 runs 15 residues. With 5 bases clipped from V and 4 bases from J, the junction kept 8 bases outside the gene matches. This CDR3 is CASSLGQRRGNTIYF. CDR3 nucleotides: TGTGCCAGCAGTCTGGGACAGCGAAGAGGAAACACCATATATTTT.

The chain is built from TRBV19 and TRBJ2-3; 10 bases are a match to TRBD1. V lost 4 bases to trimming and J lost 6 bases; unmatched junction nucleotides: 7. This CDR3 is 15 amino acids long. The V gene's germline CDR1 is LNHDA and CDR2 SQIVND (reference sequence). The CDR3 DNA reads as TGTGCCAGTAGTACGGGGACAGGGGTTCTTGATACGCAGTATTTT. As protein: CASSTGTGVLDTQYF.

The rearrangement links TRBV4-3 to TRBJ1-5; weak D call: TRBD1 (5 bases). Trimming cost V 0 bases and J 9 bases, with 21 bases left between them. The germline CDR1 and CDR2 sequences are LGHNA and YSLEER. The CDR3 has 17 residues. The CDR3 sequence: CASSQDVGRVIEWPQHF. The CDR3 coding sequence is TGCGCCAGCAGCCAAGATGTCGGCAGGGTGATAGAATGGCCCCAGCATTTT.

The chain carries TRBV5-1 and TRBJ1-1, with a possible D match to TRBD1 (5 bases). Germline V gives CDR1 SGHRS, CDR2 YFSETQ. Between the trimmed V and J ends, which lost 0 bases and 6 bases, there was a span of 15 bases. This CDR3 region has 15 residues. Written as DNA, the CDR3 is TGCGCCAGCAGCTTGGCCGGGGGGGGGATGGCTGAAGCTTTCTTT. Protein product: CASSLAGGGMAEAFF.

This clone was seen once. The rearrangement joins TRBV5-1 to TRBJ2-3, with 13 bases that match TRBD2. J lost 2 bases, V lost 4 bases, and 13 bases had no gene match. This CDR3 has 19 residues. CDR1 is SGHRS, CDR2 YFSETQ, per germline. CDR3 region: CASSRKTGTSGVLTDTQYF. CDR3 nucleotide sequence: TGCGCCAGCAGCCGGAAGACCGGGACTAGCGGGGTACTCACAGATACGCAGTATTTT.

The V and J genes are TRBV28 and TRBJ2-7, with 9 bases aligning to TRBD1. CDR1 and CDR2 from the germline V gene are MDHEN and SYDVKM. This CDR3 contains 16 residues. V was pared by 6 bases and J by 5 bases, with 14 bases of the junction left unmatched. The CDR3 loop reads CASRPTHRGRFDEQYF. The CDR3 nucleotides read TGTGCCAGCAGACCAACCCACAGGGGGCGATTCGACGAGCAGTACTTC.

The gene calls are TRBV7-8 and TRBJ2-7; TRBD1 agrees at 7 bases. V lost 5 bases and J lost 5; bases outside the gene matches: 12. The CDR3 covers 15 residues. The V gene's germline CDR1 is SGHVS and CDR2 FQNEAQ. DNA of the CDR3: TGTGCCAGCAGCGCGATAACAGGGGCTGGAAACGAGCAGTACTTC. This sequence encodes CASSAITGAGNEQYF. The variable domain in full, with the rest retrieved from reference TRBV7-8 and TRBJ2-7, is GAGVSQSPRYKVAKRGQDVALRCDPISGHVSLFWYQQALGQGPEFLTYFQNEAQLDKSGLPSDRFFAERPEGSVSTLKIQRTQQEDSAVYLCASSAITGAGNEQYFGPGTRLTVT.

The chain links TRBV7-2 to TRBJ1-2; 7 bases are a match to TRBD1. The ends lost 5 bases at V and 3 bases at J; junction bases unmatched: 6. In germline, CDR1 is SGHTA, CDR2 FQGNSA. CDR3 length: 14 amino acids. The CDR3 region is CASSAGGGYYGYTF. CDR3 nucleotide sequence: TGTGCCAGCAGCGCGGGAGGGGGCTACTATGGCTACACCTTC.

The CDR3 loop is CASSGMGQGANSPAYEQYF. The CDR3 DNA reads TGCGCCAGCAGCGGAATGGGACAGGGGGCGAACTCACCGGCCTACGAGCAGTACTTC. The chain combines TRBV5-1 with TRBJ2-7, with 12 positions matching TRBD1. The length of the CDR3 is 19 residues. Looked up from germline, CDR1 is SGHRS and CDR2 is YFSETQ. The V and J ends lost 4 bases and 2 bases, in that order; junction bases with no gene match: 16. Filled out from reference TRBV5-1 and TRBJ2-7, the complete variable domain reads KAGVTQTPRYLIKTRGQQVTLSCSPISGHRSVSWYQQTPGQGLQFLFEYFSETQRNKGNFPGRFSGRQFSNSRSEMNVSTLELGDSALYLCASSGMGQGANSPAYEQYFGPGTRLTVT.

The V gene is TRBV11-2, the J gene TRBJ2-3; 10 bases line up with TRBD1. This CDR3 has 15 residues. The germline CDR1 and CDR2 sequences are SGHAT and FQNNGV. Losses at the gene ends were 3 bases for V and 6 bases for J; bases not matched to a gene: 6. CDR3: CASSFGTGDMDTQYF. In nucleotides, the CDR3 is TGTGCCAGCAGCTTTGGGACAGGGGACATGGATACGCAGTATTTT.

V gene TRBV4-3 combines with J gene TRBJ1-2; possible D gene TRBD1, 5 bases. The V gene's germline CDR1 is LGHNA and CDR2 YSLEER. V gave up 1 base and J gave up 8 bases, with 11 bases separating them. The CDR3 extends over 13 amino acids. The CDR3 DNA follows: TGCGCCAGCAGCCAAGTGAGGGACTTCGGCTACACCTTC. This encodes CASSQVRDFGYTF.

The V and J genes are TRBV30 and TRBJ2-2; TRBD1 matches 9 bases. The CDR3 is 14 amino acids. Germline lookup yields CDR1 GTSNPN and CDR2 SVGIG (reference sequence). Trimming at V came to 2 bases and at J to 5 bases, leaving 3 bases not matched to a gene. CDR3 in amino acids: CAWSWDRVTGELFF. The CDR3 DNA reads as TGTGCCTGGAGTTGGGACAGGGTAACCGGGGAGCTGTTTTTT. Supplemented by reference TRBV30 and TRBJ2-2, the full variable domain reads SQTIHQWPATLVQPVGSPLSLECTVEGTSNPNLYWYRQAAGRGLQLLFYSVGIGQISSEVPQNLSASRPQDRQFILSSKKLLLSDSGFYLCAWSWDRVTGELFFGEGSRLTVL.

The V gene is TRBV28, the J gene TRBJ1-4; D is ambiguous. V lost 6 bases to trimming and J lost 7 bases, with 15 bases between them. This CDR3 is 14 amino acids long. CDR1 is MDHEN and CDR2 is SYDVKM in the germline V gene. CDR3 sequence reads: CASSPLERGEKLFF. CDR3 coding DNA: TGTGCCAGCAGCCCCCTGGAGAGAGGTGAAAAACTGTTTTTT.